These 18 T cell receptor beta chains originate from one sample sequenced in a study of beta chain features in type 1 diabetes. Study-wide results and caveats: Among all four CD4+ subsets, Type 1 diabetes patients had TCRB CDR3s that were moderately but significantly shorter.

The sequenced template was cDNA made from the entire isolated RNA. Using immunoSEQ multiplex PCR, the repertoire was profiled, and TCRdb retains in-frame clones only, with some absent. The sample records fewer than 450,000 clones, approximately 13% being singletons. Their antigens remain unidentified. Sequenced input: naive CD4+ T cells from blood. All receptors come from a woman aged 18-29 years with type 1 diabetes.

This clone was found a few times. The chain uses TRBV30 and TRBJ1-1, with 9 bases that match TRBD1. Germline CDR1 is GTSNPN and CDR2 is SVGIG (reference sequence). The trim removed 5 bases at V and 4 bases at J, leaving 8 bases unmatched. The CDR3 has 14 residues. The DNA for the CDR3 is TGTGCCTGGGTCGGACAGGGGAGGGGCACTGAAGCTTTCTTT. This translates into CAWVGQGRGTEAFF.

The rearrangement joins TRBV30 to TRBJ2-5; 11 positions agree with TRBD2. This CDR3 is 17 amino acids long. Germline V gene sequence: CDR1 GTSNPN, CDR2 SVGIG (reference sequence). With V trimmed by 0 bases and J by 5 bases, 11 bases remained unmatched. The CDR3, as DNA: TGTGCCTGGAGTGTCAGTCGTAGCGGGAGGGCCCTCGAGACCCAGTACTTC. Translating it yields CAWSVSRSGRALETQYF.

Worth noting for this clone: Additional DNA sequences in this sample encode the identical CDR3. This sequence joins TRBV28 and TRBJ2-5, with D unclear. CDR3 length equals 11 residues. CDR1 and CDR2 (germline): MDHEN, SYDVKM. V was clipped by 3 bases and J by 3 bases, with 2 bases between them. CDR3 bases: TGTGCCAGCAGTTTCGAAGAGACCCAGTACTTC. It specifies CASSFEETQYF.

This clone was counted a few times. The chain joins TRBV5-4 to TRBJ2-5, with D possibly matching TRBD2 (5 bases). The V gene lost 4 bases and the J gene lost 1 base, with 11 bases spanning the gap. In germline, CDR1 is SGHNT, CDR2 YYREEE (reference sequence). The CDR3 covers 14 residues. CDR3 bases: TGTGCCAGCAGCCCTGCTGGGAGCCAAGAGACCCAGTACTTC. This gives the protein CASSPAGSQETQYF.

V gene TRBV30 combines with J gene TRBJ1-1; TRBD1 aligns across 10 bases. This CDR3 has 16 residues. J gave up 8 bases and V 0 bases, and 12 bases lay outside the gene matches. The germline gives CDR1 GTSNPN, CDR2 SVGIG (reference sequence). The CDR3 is CAWSVTSRDRGPEAFF. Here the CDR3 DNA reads TGTGCCTGGAGTGTCACATCCCGGGACAGGGGCCCCGAAGCTTTCTTT.

CDR3 residues: CASSPQGAVGDTQYF. DNA of the CDR3: TGTGCCAGCAGTCCCCAGGGGGCAGTGGGAGATACGCAGTATTTT. This rearrangement joins TRBV28 to TRBJ2-3; 8 bases are shared with TRBD1. The CDR3 has 15 amino acids. Germline CDR1 is MDHEN and CDR2 is SYDVKM. Trimming cost V 5 bases and J 5 bases; bases outside gene matches: 9.

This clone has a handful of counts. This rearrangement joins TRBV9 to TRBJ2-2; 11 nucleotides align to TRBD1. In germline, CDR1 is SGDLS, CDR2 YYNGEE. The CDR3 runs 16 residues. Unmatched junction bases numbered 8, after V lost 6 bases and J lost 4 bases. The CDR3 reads CASNPLGTGGTGELFF. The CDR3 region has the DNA TGTGCCAGCAATCCCCTAGGGACAGGGGGCACCGGGGAGCTGTTTTTT. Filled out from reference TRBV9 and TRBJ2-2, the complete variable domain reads DSGVTQTPKHLITATGQRVTLRCSPRSGDLSVYWYQQSLDQGLQFLIQYYNGEERAKGNILERFSAQQFPDLHSELNLSSLELGDSALYFCASNPLGTGGTGELFFGEGSRLTVL.

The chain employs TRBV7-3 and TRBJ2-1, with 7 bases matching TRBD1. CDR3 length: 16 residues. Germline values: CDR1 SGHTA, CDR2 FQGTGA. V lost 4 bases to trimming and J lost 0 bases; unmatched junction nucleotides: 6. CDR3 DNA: TGTGCCAGCAGCTACCACCGGGACAGCTCCTACAATGAGCAGTTCTTC. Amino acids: CASSYHRDSSYNEQFF.

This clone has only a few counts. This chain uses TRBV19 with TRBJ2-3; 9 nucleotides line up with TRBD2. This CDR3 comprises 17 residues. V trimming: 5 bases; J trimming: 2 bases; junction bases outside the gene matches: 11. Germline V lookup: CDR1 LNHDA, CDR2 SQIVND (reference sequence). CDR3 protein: CASSVLAGSVTTDTQYF. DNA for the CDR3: TGTGCCAGTAGTGTACTAGCGGGCTCCGTCACCACAGATACGCAGTATTTT.

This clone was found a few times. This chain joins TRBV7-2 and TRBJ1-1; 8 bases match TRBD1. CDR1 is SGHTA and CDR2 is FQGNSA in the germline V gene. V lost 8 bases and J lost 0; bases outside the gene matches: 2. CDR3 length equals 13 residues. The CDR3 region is CASGGQVNTEAFF. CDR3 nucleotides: TGTGCCAGCGGGGGACAGGTGAACACTGAAGCTTTCTTT. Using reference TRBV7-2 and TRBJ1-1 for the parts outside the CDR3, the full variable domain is GAGVSQSPSNKVTEKGKDVELRCDPISGHTALYWYRQSLGQGLEFLIYFQGNSAPDKSGLPSDRFSAERTGGSVSTLTIQRTQQEDSAVYLCASGGQVNTEAFFGQGTRLTVV.

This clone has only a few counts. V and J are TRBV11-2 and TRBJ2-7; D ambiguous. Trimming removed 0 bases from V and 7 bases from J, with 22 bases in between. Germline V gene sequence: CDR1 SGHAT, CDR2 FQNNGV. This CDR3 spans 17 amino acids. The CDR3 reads CASSLDLNHVRYGEQYV. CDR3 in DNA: TGTGCCAGCAGCTTAGACCTGAATCACGTCCGCTATGGGGAGCAGTACGTC.

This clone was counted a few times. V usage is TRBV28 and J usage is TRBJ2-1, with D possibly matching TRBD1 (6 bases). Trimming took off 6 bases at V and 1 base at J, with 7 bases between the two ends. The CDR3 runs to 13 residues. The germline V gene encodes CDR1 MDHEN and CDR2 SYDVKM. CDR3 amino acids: CASRQGSYNEQFF. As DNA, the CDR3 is TGTGCCAGCAGACAGGGATCCTACAATGAGCAGTTCTTC.

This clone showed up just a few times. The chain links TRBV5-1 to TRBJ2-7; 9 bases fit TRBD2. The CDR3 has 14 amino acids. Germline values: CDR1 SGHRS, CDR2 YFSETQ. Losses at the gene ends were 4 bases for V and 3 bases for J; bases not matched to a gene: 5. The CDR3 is CASSLTSGGYEQYF. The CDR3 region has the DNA TGCGCCAGCAGCCTGACTAGCGGAGGCTACGAGCAGTACTTC.

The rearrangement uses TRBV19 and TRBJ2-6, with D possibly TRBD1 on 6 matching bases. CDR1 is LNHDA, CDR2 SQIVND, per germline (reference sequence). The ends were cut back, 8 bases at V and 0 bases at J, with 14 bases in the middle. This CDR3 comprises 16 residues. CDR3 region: CASLPGQLSGANVLTF. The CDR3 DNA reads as TGTGCCAGTCTACCGGGACAACTCTCTGGGGCCAACGTCCTGACTTTC.

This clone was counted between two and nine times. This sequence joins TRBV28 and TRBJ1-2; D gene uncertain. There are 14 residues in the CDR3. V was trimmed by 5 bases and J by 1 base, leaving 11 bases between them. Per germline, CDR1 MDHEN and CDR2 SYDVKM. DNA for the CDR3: TGTGCCAGCAGTCCCCACGGGAGTAACTATGGCTACACCTTC. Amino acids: CASSPHGSNYGYTF.

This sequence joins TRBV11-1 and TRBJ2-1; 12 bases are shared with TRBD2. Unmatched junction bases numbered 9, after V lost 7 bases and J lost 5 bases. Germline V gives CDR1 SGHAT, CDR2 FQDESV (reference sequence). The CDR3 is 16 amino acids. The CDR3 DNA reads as TGTGCCAGCAACCCCGGACTAGCGGGAATCAACAATGAGCAGTTCTTC. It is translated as CASNPGLAGINNEQFF.

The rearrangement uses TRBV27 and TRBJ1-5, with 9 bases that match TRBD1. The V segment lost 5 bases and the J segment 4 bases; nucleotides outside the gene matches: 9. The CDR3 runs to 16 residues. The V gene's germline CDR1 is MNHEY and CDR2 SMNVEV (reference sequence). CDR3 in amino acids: CASSPRTGARNQPQHF. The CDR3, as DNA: TGTGCCAGCAGTCCCCGGACAGGGGCGCGAAATCAGCCCCAGCATTTT.

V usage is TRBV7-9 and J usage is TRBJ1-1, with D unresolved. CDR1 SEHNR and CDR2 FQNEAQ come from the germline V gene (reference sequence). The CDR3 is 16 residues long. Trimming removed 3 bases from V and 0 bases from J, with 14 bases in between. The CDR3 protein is CASSFISGRVNTEAFF. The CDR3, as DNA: TGTGCCAGCAGCTTTATATCGGGAAGGGTGAACACTGAAGCTTTCTTT.